The rows below give T cell receptor beta chains drawn from one sample of a study of immune evolution from preneoplasia to lung adenocarcinoma. Repertoires were generated with immunoSEQ multiplex PCR, while TCRdb's copy carries only in-frame clones and drops some. The repertoire holds approximately 12,000 clones, with about nine tenths as singletons. Sequencing was carried out using FFPE invasive lung adenocarcinoma tissue. These receptors came from a person aged 65 to 85 with invasive lung adenocarcinoma. Each CDR3 is given with its conserved first and last residue. Each record gives: D gene, clone size, CDR3 length, J gene, V gene, CDR3 DNA, CDR3 protein. A D gene is named only where the DNA matches it firmly. Clone size, where shown, is once, few, many, or a class for clones that have expanded.

D gene: TRBD1
clone size: -
CDR3 length: 14
J gene: TRBJ2-7
V gene: TRBV9
CDR3 DNA: TGTGCCAGCAGCGTAGCCGGGACAGACTACGAGCAGTACTTC
CDR3 protein: CASSVAGTDYEQYF

D gene: -
clone size: -
CDR3 length: 12
J gene: TRBJ2-3
V gene: TRBV13
CDR3 DNA: TGTGCCAGCAGCTTACGAGGAGATACGCAGTATTTT
CDR3 protein: CASSLRGDTQYF

D gene: -
clone size: -
CDR3 length: 14
J gene: TRBJ2-3
V gene: TRBV5-4
CDR3 DNA: TGTGCCAGCAGCCAAACCGGGTCCTCGGATACGCAGTATTTT
CDR3 protein: CASSQTGSSDTQYF

D gene: -
clone size: once
CDR3 length: 15
J gene: TRBJ2-7
V gene: TRBV7-8
CDR3 DNA: TGTGCCAGCAGCTTACAGGGACGGAGCTCCTACGAGCAGTACTTC
CDR3 protein: CASSLQGRSSYEQYF

D gene: -
clone size: -
CDR3 length: 14
J gene: TRBJ1-1
V gene: TRBV6-5
CDR3 DNA: TGTGCCAGCAGGTTACAGGGCGGTTACACTGAAGCTTTCTTT
CDR3 protein: CASRLQGGYTEAFF

D gene: TRBD1
clone size: -
CDR3 length: 15
J gene: TRBJ2-5
V gene: TRBV9
CDR3 DNA: TGTGCCAGCAGCTCCCGGACAGGGGAGTCGGAGACCCAGTACTTC
CDR3 protein: CASSSRTGESETQYF

D gene: -
clone size: -
CDR3 length: 15
J gene: TRBJ1-1
V gene: TRBV7-9
CDR3 DNA: TGTGCCAGCAGCGGGAGGGGGGCGGTTGGGACTGAAGCTTTCTTT
CDR3 protein: CASSGRGAVGTEAFF

D gene: TRBD1
clone size: -
CDR3 length: 15
J gene: TRBJ2-5
V gene: TRBV14
CDR3 DNA: TGTGCCAGCAGCCAAGATTGGGGACAGGGAAAGACCCAGTACTTC
CDR3 protein: CASSQDWGQGKTQYF

D gene: TRBD1
clone size: -
CDR3 length: 14
J gene: TRBJ1-4
V gene: TRBV11-2
CDR3 DNA: TGTGCCAGCAGCCCACAGGGGGTTAATGAAAAACTGTTTTTT
CDR3 protein: CASSPQGVNEKLFF

D gene: TRBD2
clone size: -
CDR3 length: 14
J gene: TRBJ2-1
V gene: TRBV5-1
CDR3 DNA: TGCGCCAGCAGCTTGGCCTCTAGCGGGGGGCCCCAGTTCTTC
CDR3 protein: CASSLASSGGPQFF

D gene: -
clone size: -
CDR3 length: 15
J gene: TRBJ1-1
V gene: TRBV7-2
CDR3 DNA: TGTGCCAGCAGCTTAGTATCTTCAGGGTCTTTTGTTGCTTTCTTT
CDR3 protein: CASSLVSSGSFVAFF

D gene: -
clone size: once
CDR3 length: 12
J gene: TRBJ2-5
V gene: TRBV7-2
CDR3 DNA: TGTGCCAGCAGCAGGGGCGGGGAGACCCAGTACTTC
CDR3 protein: CASSRGGETQYF

D gene: -
clone size: -
CDR3 length: 12
J gene: TRBJ1-2
V gene: TRBV29-1
CDR3 DNA: TGCAGCTATGGGGAGTCCAACTATGGCTACACCTTC
CDR3 protein: CSYGESNYGYTF

D gene: -
clone size: few
CDR3 length: 12
J gene: TRBJ1-1
V gene: TRBV5-6
CDR3 DNA: TGTGCCAGCAGCCCCTGGGGCAGTGAAGCTTTCTTT
CDR3 protein: CASSPWGSEAFF

D gene: -
clone size: -
CDR3 length: 12
J gene: TRBJ1-2
V gene: TRBV6-5
CDR3 DNA: TGTGCCAGCAGTTACGGGGGGATAGGCTACACCTTC
CDR3 protein: CASSYGGIGYTF

D gene: -
clone size: -
CDR3 length: 12
J gene: TRBJ2-3
V gene: TRBV29-1
CDR3 DNA: TGCAGCGTTGAGCGGGACACAGATACGCAGTATTTT
CDR3 protein: CSVERDTDTQYF

D gene: TRBD1
clone size: -
CDR3 length: 14
J gene: TRBJ1-4
V gene: TRBV2
CDR3 DNA: TGTGCCAGCAGTGAGACAGGGGAGAATGAAAAACTGTTTTTT
CDR3 protein: CASSETGENEKLFF

D gene: TRBD1
clone size: -
CDR3 length: 14
J gene: TRBJ2-1
V gene: TRBV4-2
CDR3 DNA: TGTGCCAGCAGCCAAGTGGGGACAGGGGGCGAGCAGTTCTTC
CDR3 protein: CASSQVGTGGEQFF

D gene: -
clone size: -
CDR3 length: 16
J gene: TRBJ2-3
V gene: TRBV5-1
CDR3 DNA: TGCGCCAGCAGCTTGGCCGGGACTTCCTCGAGGGATACGCAGTATTTT
CDR3 protein: CASSLAGTSSRDTQYF

D gene: -
clone size: -
CDR3 length: 15
J gene: TRBJ1-1
V gene: TRBV5-4
CDR3 DNA: TGTGCCAGCAACTCAGCCGGGACATGGAACACTGAAGCTTTCTTT
CDR3 protein: CASNSAGTWNTEAFF

D gene: TRBD1
clone size: -
CDR3 length: 16
J gene: TRBJ2-5
V gene: TRBV27
CDR3 DNA: TGTGCCAGCAGTTTATCCGGGACAGGGTACCAAGAGACCCAGTACTTC
CDR3 protein: CASSLSGTGYQETQYF

D gene: TRBD1
clone size: -
CDR3 length: 12
J gene: TRBJ2-7
V gene: TRBV28
CDR3 DNA: TGTGCCAGCAGTTCGACAGGGCTTTGGCAGTACTTC
CDR3 protein: CASSSTGLWQYF

D gene: TRBD1
clone size: -
CDR3 length: 14
J gene: TRBJ2-7
V gene: TRBV4-2
CDR3 DNA: TGTGCCAGCACTGCGGGACAGGGCGGCTACGAGCAGTACTTC
CDR3 protein: CASTAGQGGYEQYF

D gene: -
clone size: -
CDR3 length: 17
J gene: TRBJ2-5
V gene: TRBV5-1
CDR3 DNA: TGCGCCAGCAGCCCCGCAGGGGTAGCGGAATACCAAGAGACCCAGTACTTC
CDR3 protein: CASSPAGVAEYQETQYF

D gene: -
clone size: -
CDR3 length: 12
J gene: TRBJ1-1
V gene: TRBV6-5
CDR3 DNA: TGTGCCAGCAGTTACGAGGGAGAAGTGGCTTTCTTT
CDR3 protein: CASSYEGEVAFF

D gene: TRBD2
clone size: few
CDR3 length: 15
J gene: TRBJ2-7
V gene: TRBV11-1
CDR3 DNA: TGTGCCAGCTCACACGTGGCTAGCGGGGACTACGAGCAGTACTTC
CDR3 protein: CASSHVASGDYEQYF

D gene: TRBD1
clone size: -
CDR3 length: 15
J gene: TRBJ1-5
V gene: TRBV30
CDR3 DNA: TGTGCCTGGAGTGTTTCGGACAGGGTGAATCAGCCCCAGCATTTT
CDR3 protein: CAWSVSDRVNQPQHF

D gene: -
clone size: -
CDR3 length: 8
J gene: TRBJ1-2
V gene: TRBV28
CDR3 DNA: TGTGCCATCGATGGCTACACCTTC
CDR3 protein: CAIDGYTF

D gene: TRBD1
clone size: -
CDR3 length: 12
J gene: TRBJ1-2
V gene: TRBV29-1
CDR3 DNA: TGCAGCGTATCAGGGGGAGTGGGGGGCTACACCTTC
CDR3 protein: CSVSGGVGGYTF

D gene: -
clone size: -
CDR3 length: 14
J gene: TRBJ2-5
V gene: TRBV27
CDR3 DNA: TGTGCCAGCAGTCCCCTCCTCAGGCAGGAGACCCAGTACTTC
CDR3 protein: CASSPLLRQETQYF

D gene: -
clone size: few
CDR3 length: 15
J gene: TRBJ2-6
V gene: TRBV7-8
CDR3 DNA: TGTGCCAGCAGCTTAGAAGGTCCGGGGGCCAACGTCCTGACTTTC
CDR3 protein: CASSLEGPGANVLTF

D gene: TRBD2
clone size: -
CDR3 length: 13
J gene: TRBJ2-5
V gene: TRBV6-6
CDR3 DNA: TGTGCCAGCAGTTACGGCGGGGGAGAGACCCAGTACTTC
CDR3 protein: CASSYGGGETQYF